This T cell receptor beta chain appears in the sequencing data of a study of identical twins (dated by TCRdb to the mid-2010s). For the study in its entirety: TCR alpha and beta repertoires from monozygotic twins, unrelated adults of various ages and cord blood were deep-sequenced to test whether fetal clonotypes persist. To rule out contamination, replicate twin experiments were performed at different times with different library preparation protocols.

The paper's findings and limits, for the study overall: Compared with coincidental sharing between unrelated individuals, out-of-frame TCR alpha sequences shared between twins had an excess of sequences with low generation probability. Conclusions relied on cross-sectional statistical analysis, since the same donors could not be followed over many years. Excess twin sharing in beta out-of-frame sequences was weaker because fewer shared sequences lowered the signal-to-noise ratio. Fewer insertions were carried by abundant cord blood beta clonotypes, a similar but weaker trend appeared in young adult naive repertoires, and no such trend appeared in memory repertoires. Out-of-frame TCR alpha sharing in monozygotic twins was systematically underestimated by recombination models, whereas sharing between unrelated individuals was in agreement with the recombination models. Zero-insertion analyses could be partly confounded by invariant T cells such as MAIT and iNKT, though diverse VJ usage argued against such confounding for most clonotypes.

In its sample, this clonotype was seen many times. Its recognized antigen is unknown. Per-nucleotide qualities are absent, and no much larger clonotype sits a single base away. Every donor was a healthy Caucasian. Three pairs of female monozygotic twins, all aged roughly 18 to 29 years, made up the twin cohort. Positive isolation kits from Invitrogen were used to isolate CD4+ and CD8+ T cell populations. Receptor amplification or capture employed 5' RACE. This sample was sequenced with an Illumina HiSeq 2000. Template switching introduced a universal primer binding site; the final cDNA contained a unique molecular identifier, enabling accurate counting of TCR cDNA molecules. Specific primers in the conserved constant-segment region were used to synthesize first-strand cDNA for TCR alpha and beta chains. To control for contamination, every cDNA library was double barcoded, receiving both a SMART-Mk sample barcode and Illumina barcodes. TruSeq adapter sequences and Illumina sample barcodes were added in two successive PCR steps. TCR alpha and beta cDNA libraries were sequenced on the Illumina HiSeq platform with custom primers. The authors' analysis ran thus. MiGEC processed the raw reads to extract unique molecular identifiers, while MiXCR was used to determine the CDR3 positions. For each individual, recombination models were inferred using an EM algorithm with the repgenHMM and IGoR tools. Shared clonotypes were analyzed with the tcR package in R, and sharing was normalized by the product of cloneset sizes. To study raw recombination free of thymic and clonal selection effects, out-of-frame nonproductive sequences were analyzed. TCRdb trimmed public reads at Q25 via fastp, called clones via MiXCR and kept in-frame beta chains. A single entry per CDR3 protein holds the most common genes and DNA from its merged rows. The V and J calls here are based on TCRdb, not the publication. This sample is represented by some 440,000 distinct CDR3 sequences; roughly a quarter of them were singletons. The ten largest clones take up about 2.9% of the sample.

The same data also went into a second study, on T cells expressing NK-cell markers. As that second paper reports: Three sorted T-cell subsets (CD3+CD56+NKG2C+, CD3+CD56+NKG2C- and CD3+CD56-NKG2C+) from eight donors had their TCR beta-chain repertoires profiled. Among the eight sequenced donors, only one was HCMV-seronegative, while the other seven were HCMV-seropositive. In several experiments an anti-gammadeltaTCR antibody was added to restrict sorting to alphabetaTCR-expressing T cells. For 6 or 7 donors, the dominant CD3+CD56+NKG2C+ clonotypes were among the top 10 CD8+ clonotypes and accounted for roughly 1.0-8% of CD8+ T cells. Those dominant clonotypes were again the most abundant among CD3+CD56-NKG2C+ cells in several donors, at about 28.3-60.1%. Whether the expanded NKG2C-expressing T cell clones were specific for HCMV antigens was left unclear. Randomly selected healthy volunteers, three men and five women, were used as the eight sequenced donors. A commercial ELISA kit detecting HCMV-specific IgG in serum was used to determine HCMV serostatus. Reads were demultiplexed and grouped by UMI with MIGEC, and clonotypes were assembled and quantified with MiTCR. Only TCR cDNA sequences supported by at least two reads were kept to exclude erroneous sequences. The tcR package was used for downstream repertoire analysis, and clonotypes were matched across fractions by CDR3 nucleotide sequence plus V segment. VDJmatch was used to annotate antigen specificity against VDJdb, with one amino acid substitution allowed in CDR3.

The sequence was obtained from a woman aged 18-29 years in good health. Sequenced input: CD4+ T cells sorted from blood.

The nucleotide sequence is given as TGCGCCAGCAGCTTGGGTCGGGGGGGCCAGGAGACCCAGTACTTC. The encoded protein is CASSLGRGGQETQYF. Here the chain combines TRBV5-1 and TRBJ2-5; the junction holds 8 bases that match TRBD2. V is pruned by 0 bases and J by 5 bases, leaving 6 bases of the junction without a gene match. Reading the germline V gene gives CDR1 SGHRS and CDR2 YFSETQ. From the cysteine up to the phenylalanine, the CDR3 has a length of 15 residues. The retained sequence is limited to the CDR3, 45 bases, with the frame set at the first base.